The 4 T cell receptor beta chains below all came from one sample that was sequenced in a study of early T cells in non-severe SARS-CoV-2 infection. One entry per CDR3 protein results from TCRdb running MiXCR on the 5' RACE reads. The sample consists of roughly 80,000 distinct CDR3 sequences, 11% to 15% of them appearing once. The sample taken for sequencing was whole blood. The receptors here all came from an adult who was a healthcare worker with PCR-confirmed SARS-CoV-2 infection or an uninfected control (not recorded which).

With regard to this clonotype: At one boundary the junction diverges from the germline segment, which might be a read error. This chain links TRBV20-1 with TRBJ2-3; the D is unclear. This CDR3 has 14 residues. Germline V lookup: CDR1 DFQATT, CDR2 SNEGSKA (reference sequence). CDR3 sequence: CSTLSGGSTDTQYF. The CDR3 region has the DNA TGCAGTACTCTCTCCGGCGGTAGCACAGATACGCAATATTTT.

This clonotype was recorded a few times. The chain couples TRBV4-1 to TRBJ2-1; D perhaps matches TRBD2 (5 bases). This CDR3 region has 15 residues. The germline V gene has CDR1 MGHRA and CDR2 YSYEKL. The V end was cut by 2 bases, the J end by 8 bases, with 16 bases between. Written as DNA, the CDR3 is TGCGCCAGCAGCCAAACCGACTTGACTAACGATGAGCAGTTCTTC. This codes for CASSQTDLTNDEQFF.

This clonotype was seen at least ten times. The gene calls are TRBV6-2 or TRBV6-3 and TRBJ1-2; D is perhaps TRBD1 (5 bases). This CDR3 region has 15 residues. V dropped 6 bases and J dropped 2 bases, with 16 bases sitting between them. CDR1 is MNHEY, CDR2 SVGEGT, per germline. In DNA form, the CDR3 reads TGTGCCAGCAGCAAGCCAGGGACGGCAAACTATGGCTACACCTTC. Translation gives CASSKPGTANYGYTF.

Ten or more counts support this clonotype. V is TRBV12-3 or TRBV12-4 and J is TRBJ2-7, with 11 bases lining up with TRBD2. Trimming cost V 4 bases and J 0 bases; bases outside gene matches: 8. CDR3 length equals 17 residues. CDR3 residues: CASSSRPSGGSSYEQYF. CDR3 bases: TGTGCCAGCAGTTCCCGGCCTAGCGGGGGGAGCTCCTACGAGCAGTACTTC.